A selection of T cell receptor beta chains follows, all from one sample in a study of CD8 T cells in ankylosing spondylitis. A single record per CDR3 protein comes from TCRdb applying MiXCR to the 5' RACE reads. Among 220,000 or so distinct CDR3 sequences listed, about 17% were seen once. Sequenced: blood, either unsorted or a sorted T cell fraction (not recorded which). Every receptor here comes from a male donor with ankylosing spondylitis. The CDR3 runs from the conserved cysteine through the conserved F or W. The D gene is left open where the match is weak. Clone size appears in some rows only: once, few, many, or a class for an expanded clone.

clone_size	v_call	d_call	j_call	cdr3_nt	cdr3_aa
.	TRBV6-2/TRBV6-3	TRBD2	TRBJ2-1	TGTGCCAGCAGTCCCCTGGCGGGGAGGGCTAGCGGGGAGAAGTTCTACAATGAGCAGTTCTTC	CASSPLAGRASGEKFYNEQFF
many	TRBV2	.	TRBJ1-1	TGTGCCAGCAGTGAGGGGAACACTGAAGCTTTCTTT	CASSEGNTEAFF
once	TRBV7-3	.	TRBJ1-1	TGTGCCAGCAGCTTAAAACCGGGGGAGCCAGGGGCCAACACTGAAGCTTTCTTT	CASSLKPGEPGANTEAFF
.	TRBV4-1	.	TRBJ1-1	TGCGCCAGCAGCCAGCTATTCGGACAGAGGAACACTGAAGCTTTCTTT	CASSQLFGQRNTEAFF
.	TRBV7-9	TRBD2	TRBJ2-1	TGTGCCAGCAGCTTAGCGGGGAGGGGACCCGAGTACAATGAGCAGTTCTTC	CASSLAGRGPEYNEQFF
many	TRBV4-3	.	TRBJ2-7	TGCGCCAGCAGCCAAGAAACGGGTCCCTCCTACGAGCAGTACTTC	CASSQETGPSYEQYF
.	TRBV12-3/TRBV12-4	.	TRBJ2-3	TGTGCCAGCAGCACACTGAAGGGAATAGATACGCAGTATTTT	CASSTLKGIDTQYF
.	TRBV11-2	TRBD2	TRBJ2-1	TGTGCCAGCAGCTTCGAGCGGGATCCCTACAATGAGCAGTTCTTC	CASSFERDPYNEQFF
.	TRBV6-5	.	TRBJ2-7	TGTGCCAGCAGTTACCCGGGGTGGAGGTCCTACGAGCAGTACTTC	CASSYPGWRSYEQYF
.	TRBV20-1	TRBD1	TRBJ2-7	TGCAGTGCTAGAGATTCCCTAGGGGACAGGGGGTACGAGCAGTACTTC	CSARDSLGDRGYEQYF
few	TRBV7-9	.	TRBJ2-7	TGTGCCAGCAGCTTTCGGGCCGGCGTCGGCCCCGAGCAGTACTTC	CASSFRAGVGPEQYF
.	TRBV20-1	.	TRBJ2-7	TGCAGTGCTAGGGCCAGTTGGGGTGAGGCCTACGAGCAGTACTTC	CSARASWGEAYEQYF
.	TRBV29-1	TRBD1	TRBJ1-1	TGCAGCGTTGGGGGGGGGACAGGGGGTCCTGAAGCTTTCTTT	CSVGGGTGGPEAFF
.	TRBV12-3/TRBV12-4	TRBD2	TRBJ2-3	TGTGCCAGCAGTTTGATGACTAGCGGAGATCGCACAGATACGCAGTATTTT	CASSLMTSGDRTDTQYF
.	TRBV4-3	TRBD1	TRBJ2-1	TGCGCCAGCAGCCAATACAGGGGCCCTGGCAATGAGCAGTTCTTC	CASSQYRGPGNEQFF
many	TRBV10-3	TRBD2	TRBJ2-1	TGTGCCATCAGTGAGTCGTCTAGCGGGAGGGTCTACAATGAGCAGTTCTTC	CAISESSSGRVYNEQFF
.	TRBV19	TRBD1	TRBJ1-2	TGTGCCAGTACCCAGGGGGGAATCTTCTATGGCTACACCTTC	CASTQGGIFYGYTF
few	TRBV12-3/TRBV12-4	.	TRBJ2-3	TGTGCCAGCAGTCCGCTAGCGCCCGGGACGCACACAGATACGCAGTATTTT	CASSPLAPGTHTDTQYF
.	TRBV4-1	.	TRBJ2-7	TGCGCCAGCAGCCAAGATGGGCGAGTCGAGCAGTACTTC	CASSQDGRVEQYF
.	TRBV12-3/TRBV12-4	TRBD1	TRBJ1-5	TGTGCCAGCAGTTTGGATTCCGCGGACAGGCCGAGCAATCAGCCCCAGCATTTT	CASSLDSADRPSNQPQHF
few	TRBV4-1	TRBD2	TRBJ2-7	TGCGCCAGCAGCCAAGACGCAGCGGGAGCCTACGAGCAGTACTTC	CASSQDAAGAYEQYF
few	TRBV9	TRBD2	TRBJ2-2	TGTGCCAGCAGCACGGGGACTAGCGGGAGGGCCTCCGCGAACACCGGGGAGCTGTTTTTT	CASSTGTSGRASANTGELFF
many	TRBV14	.	TRBJ2-7	TGTGCCAGCAGCGGGCGGGTAGAGCAGTACTTC	CASSGRVEQYF
few	TRBV28	TRBD2	TRBJ2-1	TGTGCCAGCAGTTTAATCCTAGCGGGAGTCTATGAGCAGTTCTTC	CASSLILAGVYEQFF
few	TRBV6-5	.	TRBJ2-7	TGTGCCAGCAGTTACCCGCAGGAGGGGGGAACCTACGAGCAGTACTTC	CASSYPQEGGTYEQYF
.	TRBV12-3/TRBV12-4	.	TRBJ2-1	TGTGCCAGCAGTCCCAAGTCGGCTCTGAATGAGCAGTTCTTC	CASSPKSALNEQFF
.	TRBV10-3	TRBD1	TRBJ1-4	TGTGCCATCCGGGACAGGGTTAATGAAAAACTGTTTTTT	CAIRDRVNEKLFF
few	TRBV7-6	TRBD1	TRBJ1-4	TGTGCCAGCAGCTCGACAGGGGGAAGTGAAAAACTGTTTTTT	CASSSTGGSEKLFF
.	TRBV12-3/TRBV12-4	.	TRBJ2-6	TGTGCCAGCAGTTTAGGACTCCAGAGCTCTGGGGCCAACGTCCTGACTTTC	CASSLGLQSSGANVLTF
.	TRBV29-1	.	TRBJ1-2	TGCAGCGTCCTTCCGGACAGCTATGGCTACACCTTC	CSVLPDSYGYTF
.	TRBV20-1	.	TRBJ2-5	TGCAGTGCTAGTTTAGGCTGGGTGCAAGAGACCCAGTACTTC	CSASLGWVQETQYF
few	TRBV12-3/TRBV12-4	TRBD1	TRBJ1-6	TGTGCCAGCAGTCTAACCTCCGGGACAGGGTTTTCACCCCTCCACTTT	CASSLTSGTGFSPLHF
.	TRBV12-3/TRBV12-4	TRBD1	TRBJ1-5	TGTGCCAGCAGCATGGGACAGGGGGCGAGGGCCCAGCATTTT	CASSMGQGARAQHF
few	TRBV6-2/TRBV6-3	TRBD1	TRBJ1-5	TGTGCCAGCAGTTACTGGAATGGTGGACAGGGGCAGCCCCAGCATTTT	CASSYWNGGQGQPQHF
many	TRBV12-3/TRBV12-4	.	TRBJ2-1	TGTGCCAGCAGTAGACCGTTGGGGGATGAGCAGTTCTTC	CASSRPLGDEQFF
.	TRBV7-3	TRBD1	TRBJ1-6	TGTGCCAGCAGCTTGGGACAGCAAAATTCACCCCTCCACTTT	CASSLGQQNSPLHF
few	TRBV28	TRBD2	TRBJ2-1	TGTGCCAGCAGTACCAATACCGGGACTAGTCTATTCTCGGCCTACAATGAGCAGTTCTTC	CASSTNTGTSLFSAYNEQFF
.	TRBV5-1	.	TRBJ2-2	TGCGCCAGCAGCTATCTGGGGACCGGGGAGCTGTTTTTT	CASSYLGTGELFF
few	TRBV28	TRBD2	TRBJ2-7	TGTGCCAGCAGTTTGGGGGGAGGGCCTAGCTACGAGCAGTACTTC	CASSLGGGPSYEQYF
.	TRBV20-1	.	TRBJ2-3	TGCAGTGCTAGAGATTGGACTTCGTTCATCGGCACAGATACGCAGTATTTT	CSARDWTSFIGTDTQYF
.	TRBV5-1	TRBD1	TRBJ1-2	TGCGCCAGCACCTTGACAGGGGTAGATGGCTACACCTTC	CASTLTGVDGYTF
.	TRBV2	TRBD2	TRBJ2-7	TGTGCCAGCAATGGCGGGGGGGCCCCCTACGAGCAGTACTTC	CASNGGGAPYEQYF
.	TRBV29-1	.	TRBJ2-2	TGCAGCGTTCCAACAGGGACCGGGGAGCTGTTTTTT	CSVPTGTGELFF
.	TRBV4-3	.	TRBJ2-5	TGCGCCAGCAGCCAAGAATTGGATTGGGAGACCCAGTACTTC	CASSQELDWETQYF
.	TRBV7-6	TRBD2	TRBJ2-5	TGTGCCAGCAGCTTAGGACTAGCGGAGCAAGAGACCCAGTACTTC	CASSLGLAEQETQYF
.	TRBV4-1	.	TRBJ1-2	TGCGCCAGCAGCCAAGATCGGGAGGAGACCTATGGCTACACCTTC	CASSQDREETYGYTF
.	TRBV27	TRBD2	TRBJ2-1	TGTGCCAGCAGCGACGGGACTAGCGGGGGGAACCCTTACAATGAGCAGTTCTTC	CASSDGTSGGNPYNEQFF
few	TRBV7-9	.	TRBJ2-3	TGTGCCAGCACCGGGCCGAGCGCAGATACGCAGTATTTT	CASTGPSADTQYF
.	TRBV30	TRBD1	TRBJ2-7	TGTGCCTGGAGTCCCGGGACAGGGAACCACGAGCAGTACTTC	CAWSPGTGNHEQYF
few	TRBV2	TRBD2	TRBJ2-1	TGTGCCAGCAGTGAAGCGCTCGGACTAGCGGGAGTCAATGAGCAGTTCTTC	CASSEALGLAGVNEQFF
.	TRBV10-3	TRBD1	TRBJ2-4	TGTGCCATCAGCGAGACAGGGGCGGCGGACATTCAGTACTTC	CAISETGAADIQYF
few	TRBV27	.	TRBJ2-2	TGTGCCAGCAGTTTATGGGGTTTGGACACCGGGGAGCTGTTTTTT	CASSLWGLDTGELFF
few	TRBV11-2	TRBD2	TRBJ2-2	TGTGCCAGCAGCTCGCGACTAGCGGGAGGGCCGAGGGACACCGGGGAGCTGTTTTTT	CASSSRLAGGPRDTGELFF
.	TRBV15	TRBD2	TRBJ2-5	TGTGCCACCAGCAGATCGGGACTAGCGGGAGAAGAGACCCAGTACTTC	CATSRSGLAGEETQYF
.	TRBV12-3/TRBV12-4	.	TRBJ2-5	TGTGCCAGCAGTAGCAGACAGTTATACCAAGAGACCCAGTACTTC	CASSSRQLYQETQYF
.	TRBV9	.	TRBJ1-1	TGTGCCAGCAGCGTTACAGGGACCACTGAAGCTTTCTTT	CASSVTGTTEAFF
.	TRBV9	.	TRBJ2-2	TGTGCCAGCAGCGTAGTTGGCACCGGGGAGCTGTTTTTT	CASSVVGTGELFF
few	TRBV28	TRBD2	TRBJ2-7	TGTGCCAGCAGTTTCTTTGCACTAGCGGGAGGCACTCCCTACGAGCAGTACTTC	CASSFFALAGGTPYEQYF
few	TRBV6-1	.	TRBJ2-7	TGTGCCAGCAGTGGCCAGAACTACGAGCAGTACTTC	CASSGQNYEQYF
few	TRBV5-5	.	TRBJ2-3	TGTGCCAGCAGCTTGGAAATAAGCTTCACAGATACGCAGTATTTT	CASSLEISFTDTQYF